One and the same sample provided the 5 T cell receptor beta chains below, sequenced in a study of CD8 T cells in Susac syndrome. Reverse transcription used about 0.5 to 1 ug RNA and random hexamers. TCRdb analysed the immunoSEQ multiplex PCR reads with MiXCR anew, one entry per CDR3 protein. The sample has hundreds of thousands of distinct CDR3 sequences; 90% to 95% are singletons. Material: CD4+ T cells from PBMCs. The receptor source for this set is a human donor with multiple sclerosis.

V is TRBV7-9 and J is TRBJ1-1; TRBD1 might be the D (6 bases). V was shortened by 4 bases and J by 10 bases, with 16 bases between the two germline ends. This CDR3 is 13 amino acids long. CDR1 SEHNR and CDR2 FQNEAQ come from the germline V gene (reference sequence). The CDR3: CASSSPGGGRAFF. Here the CDR3 DNA reads TGTGCCAGCAGCTCACCCGGAGGGGGGAGAGCTTTCTTT.

V is TRBV3-1 and J is TRBJ1-3, with D unclear. CDR1 LGHDT and CDR2 YNNKEL come from the germline V gene (reference sequence). Trimming removed 5 bases at V and 0 bases at J, with 17 bases between. There are 17 residues in the CDR3. CDR3 sequence reads: CASSTFMGSNSGNTIYF. The DNA for the CDR3 is TGTGCCAGCAGCACATTCATGGGGTCGAACTCTGGAAACACCATATATTTT.

This rearrangement joins TRBV5-1 to TRBJ1-1; TRBD1 agrees at 8 bases. The CDR3 has 15 residues. CDR1 and CDR2 (germline): SGHRS, YFSETQ. The junction had 7 bases not matched to a gene; V was cut back by 2 bases and J by 4 bases. The chain's CDR3 is CASSLSGQVVTEAFF. CDR3 in DNA: TGCGCCAGCAGCTTATCGGGACAGGTCGTCACTGAAGCTTTCTTT. The full variable domain, rest sourced from reference TRBV5-1 and TRBJ1-1, is KAGVTQTPRYLIKTRGQQVTLSCSPISGHRSVSWYQQTPGQGLQFLFEYFSETQRNKGNFPGRFSGRQFSNSRSEMNVSTLELGDSALYLCASSLSGQVVTEAFFGQGTRLTVV.

The CDR3 DNA is TGTGCCAGCAGCTGGGATCCGACAGGAAACTATGGCTACACCTTC. It is translated as CASSWDPTGNYGYTF. The gene calls are TRBV7-8 and TRBJ1-2; D perhaps matches TRBD1 (6 bases). V dropped 4 bases and J dropped 2 bases, with 14 bases sitting between them. The CDR3 covers 15 residues. Germline V gene sequence: CDR1 SGHVS, CDR2 FQNEAQ.

This chain links TRBV20-1 with TRBJ2-3; 10 nucleotides line up with TRBD1. Germline V gene lookup returns CDR1 DFQATT and CDR2 SNEGSKA (reference sequence). The length of the CDR3 is 14 residues. V was clipped by 5 bases and J by 3 bases; unmatched bases: 5. CDR3 sequence (DNA): TGCAGTGCTGGGACAGGGGATTTGACAGATACGCAGTATTTT. Its translation is CSAGTGDLTDTQYF.